Below, 23 T cell receptor beta chains from the same sample are listed, as sequenced in a study of blood T cell repertoires in COVID-19. Profiled with immunoSEQ multiplex PCR; TCRdb holds only in-frame clones, not every one. The sample includes about 340,000 clones, 91% of them seen just once. The specimen sequenced was peripheral blood. These receptors came from a young woman who had recovered from COVID-19.

This clone turned up a few times. The chain joins TRBV7-6 to TRBJ1-2, with D perhaps matching TRBD1 (5 bases). Germline V gene data show CDR1 as SGHVS and CDR2 as FNYEAQ. The CDR3 runs 15 residues. V was pared by 5 bases and J by 6 bases, with 19 bases between. CDR3 protein: CASSNDLGRGDGYTF. Here the CDR3 DNA reads TGTGCCAGCAGCAATGATCTAGGGCGGGGCGATGGCTACACCTTC.

The rearrangement joins TRBV5-1 to TRBJ1-3; a weak D match, TRBD1 (6 bases). CDR3 size: 15 residues. V lost 4 bases to trimming and J lost 0 bases, with 11 bases between them. Germline CDR1 is SGHRS and CDR2 is YFSETQ. The CDR3 nucleotides read TGCGCCAGCAGCCCGGGACAACTCTCTGGAAACACCATATATTTT. This translates into CASSPGQLSGNTIYF.

The table lists this clone with a count of one. V gene TRBV18 combines with J gene TRBJ2-7; 7 bases agree with TRBD2. The germline V gene encodes CDR1 KGHSH and CDR2 LQKENI. The V segment lost 4 bases and the J segment 5 bases; nucleotides outside the gene matches: 11. The CDR3 runs to 15 residues. The CDR3 DNA sequence: TGTGCCAGCTCACGAGGCAACAGCGGGATTAACGAGCAGTACGTC. It yields the protein CASSRGNSGINEQYV.

The chain carries TRBV18 and TRBJ2-1; maybe TRBD2 (6 bases). This CDR3 has 15 residues. Germline CDR1 is KGHSH and CDR2 is LQKENI. The germline V and J ends were trimmed by 2 bases and 8 bases, with 16 bases remaining between them. Written as DNA, the CDR3 is TGTGCCAGCTCACCAATAGCGGACGAGTACCATGAGCAGTTCTTC. It translates to CASSPIADEYHEQFF.

This CDR3 reads CASSQDTAGAEDTQYF. The CDR3 DNA reads TGTGCCAGCAGCCAAGATACGGCGGGAGCCGAAGATACGCAGTATTTT. This chain uses TRBV14 with TRBJ2-3; 7 nucleotides align to TRBD2. The CDR3 has 16 amino acids. V was clipped by 0 bases and J by 5 bases; unmatched bases: 8. The V gene's germline CDR1 is SGHDN and CDR2 FVKESK.

In its sample, this clone was seen once. The J gene is TRBJ2-5, the V gene TRBV24-1, with D possibly matching TRBD2 (5 bases). Per the germline V gene, CDR1 is KGHDR and CDR2 is SFDVKD. This CDR3 has 13 residues. Trimming took off 5 bases at V and 5 bases at J, with 11 bases between the two ends. The CDR3 loop reads CATSGPTRETQYF. In DNA form, the CDR3 reads TGTGCCACCAGTGGACCCACTAGGGAGACCCAGTACTTC.

This sequence joins TRBV10-3 and TRBJ1-2, with TRBD1 identical over 7 bases. Unmatched junction bases numbered 16, after V lost 3 bases and J lost 0 bases. Germline CDR1 and CDR2: ENHRY and SYGVKD. This CDR3 is built from 19 residues. CDR3 sequence reads: CAISESGQSIKRANYGYTF. The CDR3, as DNA: TGTGCCATCAGTGAATCGGGACAGTCAATAAAACGAGCTAACTATGGCTACACCTTC.

The CDR3 here is CASRDRVKTEAFF. CDR3 bases: TGTGCCAGCCGGGACAGGGTTAAGACTGAAGCTTTCTTT. The chain employs TRBV6-6 and TRBJ1-1; TRBD1 agrees at 9 bases. The CDR3 contains 13 residues. The germline V gene has CDR1 MNHNY and CDR2 SVGAGI (reference sequence). The ends lost 8 bases at V and 5 bases at J; junction bases unmatched: 6.

V gene TRBV4-3 combines with J gene TRBJ1-6, with D possibly matching TRBD1 (6 bases). CDR3 length equals 15 residues. In germline, CDR1 is LGHNA, CDR2 YSLEER. Trimming took off 4 bases at V and 9 bases at J, with 16 bases between the two ends. CDR3 in amino acids: CASSLWGQGASPLHF. In DNA form, the CDR3 reads TGCGCCAGCAGCCTGTGGGGGCAGGGTGCTTCACCCCTCCACTTT.

The chain combines TRBV11-2 with TRBJ2-4; 9 bases are shared with TRBD1. The germline V gene encodes CDR1 SGHAT and CDR2 FQNNGV. Losses at the gene ends were 6 bases for V and 2 bases for J; bases not matched to a gene: 11. The CDR3 is made up of 17 amino acids. The CDR3 spells CASSSTGGRNSKNIQYF. The CDR3 DNA reads TGTGCCAGCAGTTCCACAGGGGGCCGAAATTCCAAAAACATTCAGTACTTC.

CDR3 region: CASTPGLAYNEQFF. The CDR3 DNA sequence: TGCGCCAGCACTCCGGGACTAGCCTACAATGAGCAGTTCTTC. The genes are TRBV5-1 and TRBJ2-1; 8 positions agree with TRBD2. V trimming: 6 bases; J trimming: 2 bases; junction bases outside the gene matches: 4. CDR3 length equals 14 residues. In germline, CDR1 is SGHRS, CDR2 YFSETQ. Complete variable domain (other parts from reference TRBV5-1 and TRBJ2-1): KAGVTQTPRYLIKTRGQQVTLSCSPISGHRSVSWYQQTPGQGLQFLFEYFSETQRNKGNFPGRFSGRQFSNSRSEMNVSTLELGDSALYLCASTPGLAYNEQFFGPGTRLTVL.

The chain has TRBV29-1 and TRBJ1-2, with D uncertain. This CDR3 spans 14 amino acids. V lost 0 bases and J 1 base, leaving 9 bases between the germline ends. In germline, CDR1 is SQVTM, CDR2 ANQGSEA. The CDR3 coding sequence is TGCAGCGTTGAAGATATCCAGGTTAACTATGGCTACACCTTC. Translating gives CSVEDIQVNYGYTF.

V usage is TRBV5-4 and J usage is TRBJ2-1; 11 bases line up with TRBD1. This CDR3 has 17 amino acids. V lost 4 bases and J lost 5; bases outside the gene matches: 11. Looked up from germline, CDR1 is SGHNT and CDR2 is YYREEE (reference sequence). The CDR3 here is CASSTLVDRGPNNEQFF. The CDR3 DNA reads as TGTGCCAGCAGCACCTTGGTGGACAGGGGGCCTAACAATGAGCAGTTCTTC.

The rearrangement links TRBV5-1 to TRBJ2-5; D possibly corresponds to TRBD2 (5 bases). Trimming took off 5 bases at V and 5 bases at J, with 10 bases between the two ends. Germline V lookup: CDR1 SGHRS, CDR2 YFSETQ. The CDR3 totals 12 residues. CDR3 DNA sequence: TGCGCCAGCAGTGAGGGTGACGAGACCCAGTACTTC. Translated, it gives CASSEGDETQYF.

This clone was recorded once. The chain links TRBV7-2 to TRBJ2-1, with 7 bases lining up with TRBD1. The germline V gene has CDR1 SGHTA and CDR2 FQGNSA. This CDR3 region has 17 residues. The ends lost 0 bases at V and 3 bases at J; junction bases unmatched: 8. The CDR3 nucleotides read TGTGCCAGCAGCTTAGCCGCGAGGACAGGTTTCTACAATGAGCAGTTCTTC. Its protein product is CASSLAARTGFYNEQFF.

This clone was picked up one time. The genes are TRBV7-9 and TRBJ1-3; a weak D match, TRBD1 (5 bases). V dropped 4 bases and J dropped 5 bases, with 12 bases sitting between them. CDR1 is SEHNR, CDR2 FQNEAQ, per germline (reference sequence). CDR3 size: 14 residues. CDR3 protein: CASSSDSSRNTIYF. The CDR3 DNA is TGTGCCAGCAGCTCCGACAGTTCCAGAAACACCATATATTTT.

The V gene is TRBV7-2, the J gene TRBJ2-5, with D perhaps TRBD1 (5 bases). Germline CDR1 and CDR2: SGHTA and FQGNSA. The CDR3 runs 15 residues. The V and J ends lost 6 bases and 0 bases respectively, with 14 bases between them. The CDR3 here is CASRHGQGNQETQYF. The CDR3 DNA reads as TGTGCCAGCAGGCACGGGCAGGGTAACCAAGAGACCCAGTACTTC.

The chain joins TRBV28 to TRBJ1-3; no reliable D call. The CDR3 runs to 15 residues. Germline V gene data show CDR1 as MDHEN and CDR2 as SYDVKM. The V gene lost 8 bases and the J gene lost 2 bases, with 16 bases spanning the gap. The CDR3 DNA sequence: TGTGCCAGCCAGCCTCCGGGGTACGCTGGAAACACCATATATTTT. It is translated as CASQPPGYAGNTIYF.

This CDR3 reads CASSTGQGRATEAFF. The CDR3 DNA sequence: TGCGCCAGCAGCACCGGACAGGGGCGGGCCACTGAAGCTTTCTTT. This chain connects TRBV5-1 to TRBJ1-1; 9 nucleotides align to TRBD1. CDR3 length: 15 amino acids. From germline, CDR1 is SGHRS and CDR2 YFSETQ. J lost 4 bases, V lost 4 bases, and 8 bases had no gene match.

The rearrangement joins TRBV10-3 to TRBJ2-7, with a tentative D call TRBD1 (6 bases). The CDR3 runs to 12 residues. V gave up 6 bases and J gave up 3 bases, with 9 bases separating them. Germline-derived CDR1 and CDR2 are ENHRY and SYGVKD. For the CDR3, the DNA is TGTGCCATCAGCGAAGGGGGCTACGAGCAGTACGTC. It specifies CAISEGGYEQYV.

V is TRBV12-2 and J is TRBJ1-1; the table gives TRBD1 as D, unverified against the DNA. TRBV12-2 represents a pseudogene. This CDR3 is 15 amino acids long. The CDR3 protein is CASRSIIRGRTEAFF. CDR3 in DNA: TGTGCAAGTCGCTCCATCATCAGGGGGCGCACTGAAGCTTTCTTT.

This clone came up a few times. V and J are TRBV7-2 and TRBJ2-1; 10 positions match TRBD2. The CDR3 is made up of 15 amino acids. V shed 1 base and J 5 bases; nucleotides not matched to a gene: 2. Germline V gene data show CDR1 as SGHTA and CDR2 as FQGNSA. The CDR3 sequence: CASSLVLAGNNEQFF. CDR3 in DNA: TGTGCCAGCAGCTTAGTACTAGCGGGAAACAATGAGCAGTTCTTC. The whole variable domain, remainder taken from reference TRBV7-2 and TRBJ2-1, is GAGVSQSPSNKVTEKGKDVELRCDPISGHTALYWYRQSLGQGLEFLIYFQGNSAPDKSGLPSDRFSAERTGGSVSTLTIQRTQQEDSAVYLCASSLVLAGNNEQFFGPGTRLTVL.

This chain joins TRBV27 and TRBJ1-2; maybe TRBD1 (6 bases). The CDR3 is 16 residues long. The ends were cut back, 6 bases at V and 0 bases at J, with 17 bases in the middle. In germline, CDR1 is MNHEY, CDR2 SMNVEV (reference sequence). The CDR3 nucleotides are TGTGCCAGCAGAGAAATAGGGGACACCTCTAACTATGGCTACACCTTC. This codes for CASREIGDTSNYGYTF.